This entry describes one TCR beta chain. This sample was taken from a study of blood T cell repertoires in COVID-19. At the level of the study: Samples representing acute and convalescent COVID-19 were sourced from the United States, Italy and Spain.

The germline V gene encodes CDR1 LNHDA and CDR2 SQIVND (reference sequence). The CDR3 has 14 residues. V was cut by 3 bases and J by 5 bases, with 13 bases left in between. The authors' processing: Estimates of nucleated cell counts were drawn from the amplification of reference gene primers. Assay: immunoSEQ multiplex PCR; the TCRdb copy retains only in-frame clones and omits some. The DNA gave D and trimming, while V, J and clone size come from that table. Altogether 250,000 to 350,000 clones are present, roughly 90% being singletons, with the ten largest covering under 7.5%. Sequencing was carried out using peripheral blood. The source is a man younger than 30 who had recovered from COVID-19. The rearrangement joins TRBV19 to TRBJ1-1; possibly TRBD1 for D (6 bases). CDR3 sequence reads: CASSMGRGATEAFF. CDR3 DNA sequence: TGTGCCAGTAGTATGGGCAGGGGTGCGACTGAAGCTTTCTTT.